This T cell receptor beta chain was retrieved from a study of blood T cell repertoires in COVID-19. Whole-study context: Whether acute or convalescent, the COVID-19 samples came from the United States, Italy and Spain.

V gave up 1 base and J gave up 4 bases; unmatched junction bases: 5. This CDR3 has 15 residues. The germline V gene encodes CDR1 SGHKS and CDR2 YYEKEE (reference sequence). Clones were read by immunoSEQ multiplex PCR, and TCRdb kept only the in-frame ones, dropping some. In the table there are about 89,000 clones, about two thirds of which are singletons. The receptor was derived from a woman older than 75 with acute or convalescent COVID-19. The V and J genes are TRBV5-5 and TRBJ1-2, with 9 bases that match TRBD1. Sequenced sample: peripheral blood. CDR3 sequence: CASSLTGGVSYGYTF. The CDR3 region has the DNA TGTGCCAGCAGCTTGACAGGGGGCGTTAGCTATGGCTACACCTTC. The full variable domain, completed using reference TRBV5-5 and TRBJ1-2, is DAGVTQSPTHLIKTRGQQVTLRCSPISGHKSVSWYQQVLGQGPQFIFQYYEKEERGRGNFPDRFSARQFPNYSSELNVNALLLGDSALYLCASSLTGGVSYGYTFGSGTRLTVV.